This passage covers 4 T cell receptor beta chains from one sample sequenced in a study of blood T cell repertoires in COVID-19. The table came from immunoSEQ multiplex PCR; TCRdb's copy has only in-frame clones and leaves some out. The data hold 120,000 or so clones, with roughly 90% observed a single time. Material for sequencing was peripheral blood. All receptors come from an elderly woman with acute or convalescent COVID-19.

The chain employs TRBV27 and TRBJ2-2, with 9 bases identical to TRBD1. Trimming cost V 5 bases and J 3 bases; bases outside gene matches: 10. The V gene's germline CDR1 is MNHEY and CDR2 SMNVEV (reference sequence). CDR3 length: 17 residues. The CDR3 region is CASSRGRGQGYTGELFF. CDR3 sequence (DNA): TGTGCCAGCAGTAGGGGGAGGGGACAGGGTTACACCGGGGAGCTGTTTTTT.

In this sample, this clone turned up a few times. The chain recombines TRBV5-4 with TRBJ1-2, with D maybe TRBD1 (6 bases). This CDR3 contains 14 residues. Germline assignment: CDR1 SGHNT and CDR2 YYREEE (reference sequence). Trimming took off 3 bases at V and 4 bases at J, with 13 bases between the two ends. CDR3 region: CASSSSYRVYGYTF. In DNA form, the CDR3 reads TGTGCCAGCAGCTCATCTTACAGGGTCTATGGCTACACCTTC.

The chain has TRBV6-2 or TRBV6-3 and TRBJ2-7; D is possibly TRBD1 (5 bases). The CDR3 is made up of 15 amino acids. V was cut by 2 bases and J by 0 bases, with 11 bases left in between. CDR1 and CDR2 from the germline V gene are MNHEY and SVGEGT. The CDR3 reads CASSYPQGYSYEQYF. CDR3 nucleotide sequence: TGTGCCAGCAGTTACCCCCAGGGATACTCCTACGAGCAGTACTTC.

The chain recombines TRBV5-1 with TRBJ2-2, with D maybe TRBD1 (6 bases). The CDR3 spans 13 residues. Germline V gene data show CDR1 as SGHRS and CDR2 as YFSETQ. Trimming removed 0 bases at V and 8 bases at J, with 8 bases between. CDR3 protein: CASSLEGTGELFF. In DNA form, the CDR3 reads TGCGCCAGCAGCTTGGAGGGGACAGGGGAGCTGTTTTTT.